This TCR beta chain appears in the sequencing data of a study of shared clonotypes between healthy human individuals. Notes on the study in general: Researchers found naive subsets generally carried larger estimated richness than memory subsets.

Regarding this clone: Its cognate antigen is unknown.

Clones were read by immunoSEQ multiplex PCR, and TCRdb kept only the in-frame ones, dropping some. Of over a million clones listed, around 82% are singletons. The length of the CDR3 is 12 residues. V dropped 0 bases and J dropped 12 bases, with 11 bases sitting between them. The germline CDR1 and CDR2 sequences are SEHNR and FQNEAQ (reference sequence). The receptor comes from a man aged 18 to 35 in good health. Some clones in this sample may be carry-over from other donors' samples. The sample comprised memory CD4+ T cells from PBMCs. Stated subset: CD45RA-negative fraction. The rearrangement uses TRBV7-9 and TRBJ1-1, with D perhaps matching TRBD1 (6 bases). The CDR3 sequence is CASSLAGTTTFF. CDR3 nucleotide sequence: TGTGCCAGCAGCTTAGCTGGGACAACCACTTTCTTT.